A selection of T cell receptor beta chains follows, all from one sample in a study of regulatory T cells in long-lasting Graves disease. TCRdb re-derived calls from the multiplex PCR reads in MiXCR, one entry per CDR3 protein. The sample has 350,000 to 550,000 distinct CDR3 sequences; approximately 16% are singletons. This sample also belongs to another study, concerning T cells in Graves' hyperthyroidism and ophthalmopathy.

This sample comprised peripheral blood mononuclear cells (PBMCs), obtained at new diagnosis, from a patient treated with antithyroid drugs. Receptors originate from a young woman with Graves disease. The CDR3 runs from the conserved cysteine through the conserved F or W. The D gene is left open where the match is weak. Clone size is shown for a subset of rows, as once, few, many or a class of expanded clone.

>-|TRBJ2-5|many|TRBV5-4
TGTGCCAGCAGCCTCGGGGACCAAGAGACCCAGTACTTC
CASSLGDQETQYF
>-|TRBJ1-1|-|TRBV7-9
TGTGCCAGCAGCTTCGAGGCTCGGGCTGAAGCTTTCTTT
CASSFEARAEAFF
>TRBD2|TRBJ2-2|few|TRBV11-3
TGTGCCAGCAGCGCCACTAGCGGGAGGAACACCGGGGAGCTGTTTTTT
CASSATSGRNTGELFF
>-|TRBJ1-1|many|TRBV15
TGTGCCACCAGCAGGGGCGGGGAGAGGGGCACTGAAGCTTTCTTT
CATSRGGERGTEAFF
>-|TRBJ2-3|many|TRBV3-1
TGTGCCAGCAGCCAACGTGTTCTGAGGGAAGATACGCAGTATTTT
CASSQRVLREDTQYF
>TRBD2|TRBJ2-7|-|TRBV27
TGTGCCAGCAGACCCCAGGGACTAGCGGGAGGGCCCTACGAGCAGTACTTC
CASRPQGLAGGPYEQYF
>TRBD2|TRBJ2-3|many|TRBV20-1
TGCAGTGCTAGCCCCGGGACTAGCGGGATGGGGACAGATACGCAGTATTTT
CSASPGTSGMGTDTQYF
>-|TRBJ2-7|few|TRBV3-1
TGTGCCAGCAGCCAAGATCCAGCAGGCACCTACGAGCAGTACTTC
CASSQDPAGTYEQYF
>-|TRBJ2-7|many|TRBV11-2
TGTGCCAGCAGCTTTTTGGGGCCGGACGAGCAGTACTTC
CASSFLGPDEQYF
>-|TRBJ1-1|-|TRBV19
TGTGCCAGTAATATCCTCGGAACTGAAGCTTTCTTT
CASNILGTEAFF
>-|TRBJ2-1|few|TRBV9
TGTGCCAGCAGCGTAGCTCAAGGGGGCTCCTACAATGAGCAGTTCTTC
CASSVAQGGSYNEQFF
>TRBD2|TRBJ2-1|many|TRBV19
TGTGCCAGTAGTGCAACACTAGCGGGAGGGGAGCAGTTCTTC
CASSATLAGGEQFF
>-|TRBJ1-5|-|TRBV15
TGTGCCACCCAACAGGGATGGAATCAGCCCCAGCATTTT
CATQQGWNQPQHF
>TRBD2|TRBJ2-3|-|TRBV3-1
TGTGCCAGCAGTCATGAAACTAGCGGGAGGAAAAAAAATACGCAGTATTTT
CASSHETSGRKKNTQYF
>-|TRBJ1-3|-|TRBV6-9
TGTGCCAGCAGTTACTCCAGACTCTCTGGAAACACCATATATTTT
CASSYSRLSGNTIYF
>-|TRBJ2-1|few|TRBV7-6
TGTGCCAGCAGCTTCATCGCGGGACCACGAAACAATGAGCAGTTCTTC
CASSFIAGPRNNEQFF
>TRBD1|TRBJ1-1|-|TRBV5-1
TGCGCCAGCAGCTTGGGAGAGCGGACAGGGGGCGCACAGAACACTGAAGCTTTCTTT
CASSLGERTGGAQNTEAFF
>-|TRBJ2-7|once|TRBV30
TGTGCCTGGAGTGGTGACTACGAGGAGCAGTACTTC
CAWSGDYEEQYF
>-|TRBJ2-1|many|TRBV2
TGTGCCAGCAAACGGGACGAAGCCTACAATGAGCAGTTCTTC
CASKRDEAYNEQFF
>-|TRBJ1-2|many|TRBV9
TGTGCCAGCAGCGTAGTATCAGGGAGCTATGGCTACACCTTC
CASSVVSGSYGYTF
>-|TRBJ2-5|many|TRBV9
TGTGCCAGCAGCGCCGGACTGGGCCAAGAGACCCAGTACTTC
CASSAGLGQETQYF
>TRBD1|TRBJ1-1|few|TRBV6-1
TGTGCCAGCAGTCCCCGGGGGACAGGGATGGACACTGAAGCTTTCTTT
CASSPRGTGMDTEAFF
>-|TRBJ1-2|once|TRBV9
TGTGCCAGCAGCGTAAGACAGAACTATGGCTACACCTTC
CASSVRQNYGYTF
>-|TRBJ2-2|many|TRBV27
TGTGCCAGCAGTTTATCCAGGACAGTGCTCACCGGGGAGCTGTTTTTT
CASSLSRTVLTGELFF
>TRBD1|TRBJ2-3|many|TRBV7-2
TGTGCCAGCAGCCTCCAGGGGGCTAGTAGCACAGATACGCAGTATTTT
CASSLQGASSTDTQYF
>TRBD1|TRBJ1-1|-|TRBV18
TGTGCCAGCTCACCTCCTGGACAGGGTGGAGCTTTCTTT
CASSPPGQGGAFF
>-|TRBJ1-5|-|TRBV24-1
TGTGCCACCAGTGACTCGAAAGGACAGAGCAATCAGCCCCAGCATTTT
CATSDSKGQSNQPQHF
>TRBD1|TRBJ2-1|-|TRBV6-2/TRBV6-3
TGTGCCAGCAGTTCAAGGACAGGGCTAAATGAGCAGTTCTTC
CASSSRTGLNEQFF
>TRBD1|TRBJ1-1|-|TRBV10-3
TGTGCCATCAGTGGAACAGGGGGCTGGAACACTGAAGCTTTCTTT
CAISGTGGWNTEAFF
>-|TRBJ2-2|-|TRBV12-3/TRBV12-4
TGTGCCAGCATCCGGGCAGGGCGCACCGGGGAGCTGTTTTTT
CASIRAGRTGELFF
>-|TRBJ1-1|few|TRBV25-1
TGTGCCAGCAGTGAAGGGCAAGGGGGGTCCGGGGAGGGGACGAACTTT
CASSEGQGGSGEGTNF
>-|TRBJ2-1|few|TRBV20-1
TGCAGTGCTAGGAACAGGGTCAGGGGCTCCTACAATGAGCAGTTCTTC
CSARNRVRGSYNEQFF
>-|TRBJ2-1|many|TRBV7-9
TGTGCCAGCAGCTTCTCGGGACGGGATGAGCAGTTCTTC
CASSFSGRDEQFF
>TRBD2|TRBJ2-3|many|TRBV10-3
TGTGCCATCAGGACTAGCGGTCTAGAGGCAGATACGCAGTATTTT
CAIRTSGLEADTQYF
>-|TRBJ1-4|many|TRBV6-1
TGTGCCAGCAGTAGGACATTAACTAATGAAAAACTGTTTTTT
CASSRTLTNEKLFF
>TRBD2|TRBJ2-1|-|TRBV7-9
TGTGCCAGCAGCTTGTCCAGCGGGGGATCCTACAATGAGCAGTTCTTC
CASSLSSGGSYNEQFF
>TRBD2|TRBJ2-1|many|TRBV6-1
TGTGCCAGCAGTATACTAGCGGGAGGCTACAATGAGCAGTTCTTC
CASSILAGGYNEQFF
>-|TRBJ1-1|many|TRBV3-1
TGTGCCAGCAGCGGGAGACAGCCGAACACTGAAGCTTTCTTT
CASSGRQPNTEAFF
>-|TRBJ2-2|many|TRBV6-5
TGTGCCAGCAGTTACTCGAGGATGTCCGCGAACACCGGGGAGCTGTTTTTT
CASSYSRMSANTGELFF
>TRBD1|TRBJ2-7|many|TRBV6-1
TGTGCCAGCAACTCAGAGGGGACAGGGATTTACGAGCAGTACTTC
CASNSEGTGIYEQYF
>-|TRBJ1-1|many|TRBV30
TGTGCCTGGACCCCAGGGCCCGGGACTGAAGCTTTCTTT
CAWTPGPGTEAFF
>TRBD2|TRBJ2-1|many|TRBV29-1
TGCAGCGTTGAACTAGCGGGAGGGTCCAATGAGCAGTTCTTC
CSVELAGGSNEQFF
>-|TRBJ2-7|many|TRBV15
TGTGCCACCAGCAGAGGTTACTACGAGCAGTACTTC
CATSRGYYEQYF
>TRBD2|TRBJ2-7|-|TRBV18
TGTGCCAGCCCCCGGTTAGCGGGAGCTTACGAGCAGTACTTC
CASPRLAGAYEQYF
>-|TRBJ1-1|many|TRBV11-2
TGTGCCAGCAGAGAACGAGAGACGAACACTGAAGCTTTCTTT
CASRERETNTEAFF
>-|TRBJ1-1|many|TRBV7-9
TGTGCCAGCAGGTCACGACAGCTAGGGACTGAAGCTTTCTTT
CASRSRQLGTEAFF
>-|TRBJ2-7|few|TRBV7-8
TGTGCCAGCAGCGCAGGGGCGAGTGCGGGCTACGAGCAGTACTTC
CASSAGASAGYEQYF
>-|TRBJ1-1|many|TRBV5-1
TGCGCCAGCAGCTTGTGGGGAGGGAACACTGAAGCTTTCTTT
CASSLWGGNTEAFF
>TRBD2|TRBJ2-7|many|TRBV7-9
TGTGCCAGCAGCCGTAGACTAGCGGGAGGGTACGAGCAGTACTTC
CASSRRLAGGYEQYF
>-|TRBJ2-6|-|TRBV2
TGTGCCCGAGGGGGGGCGTTGGCCAACGTCCTGACTTTC
CARGGALANVLTF